This entry lists 20 T cell receptor beta chains sequenced from one sample in a study of T cells in Graves' hyperthyroidism and ophthalmopathy. Amplified regions were TCR beta CDR3 sequences from RNA transcripts. Primed by the HTBI set, a first-round RT-PCR was run on the TCR CDR3. TCRdb called the multiplex PCR reads again in MiXCR, with one record for every CDR3 protein. The table shows approximately 690,000 distinct CDR3 sequences, with roughly 15% occurring only once. The sample taken for sequencing was blood. These receptors were taken from a woman in her forties or fifties with Graves' ophthalmopathy.

This clonotype came up a few times. The chain recombines TRBV19 with TRBJ2-6, with D uncertain. CDR1 and CDR2 (germline): LNHDA, SQIVND (reference sequence). The CDR3 contains 15 residues. Trimming cost V 3 bases and J 2 bases, with 8 bases left between them. This chain's CDR3 is CASSMQFPGANVLTF. CDR3 in DNA: TGTGCCAGTAGTATGCAGTTCCCTGGGGCCAACGTCCTGACTTTC.

There are a few counts of this clonotype. The chain joins TRBV28 to TRBJ2-1, with 8 bases lining up with TRBD2. The junction had 11 bases not matched to a gene; V was cut back by 4 bases and J by 9 bases. Germline V gene sequence: CDR1 MDHEN, CDR2 SYDVKM. CDR3 length: 15 amino acids. The CDR3 region has the DNA TGTGCCAGCAGTTCCCCCGGGACTAGACCAGGTGAGCAGTTCTTC. As protein: CASSSPGTRPGEQFF.

This clonotype was counted a single time. A single base separates this from a much larger clone, so it may be a read error. The chain carries TRBV6-9 and TRBJ2-1, with 10 bases identical to TRBD2. This CDR3 contains 15 residues. Trimming took 3 bases from V and 7 from J; bases not matched to a gene: 6. The germline V gene encodes CDR1 MNHGY and CDR2 SVAAGI. The CDR3, as DNA: TGTGCCAGCAGTTACGTTAGCGGGAGGCGAAATGAGCAGTTCTTC. Its translation is CASSYVSGRRNEQFF.

The sample holds many counts of this clonotype. The V call is TRBV3-1, the J call TRBJ2-1, with D possibly TRBD2 on 5 matching bases. There are 16 residues in the CDR3. V was shortened by 4 bases and J by 2 bases, with 15 bases between the two germline ends. Germline loops: CDR1 LGHDT, CDR2 YNNKEL (reference sequence). CDR3 residues: CASSPFRGSPYNEQFF. The CDR3 nucleotides are TGTGCCAGCAGCCCCTTTCGTGGGAGTCCCTACAATGAGCAGTTCTTC.

There are many counts of this clonotype. This chain uses TRBV7-2 with TRBJ2-3; D call uncertain. V dropped 4 bases and J dropped 1 base, with 9 bases sitting between them. This CDR3 has 14 residues. Germline assignment: CDR1 SGHTA and CDR2 FQGNSA. CDR3 sequence (DNA): TGTGCCAGCAGCTCCTCAAGCGGCACAGATACGCAGTATTTT. It yields the protein CASSSSSGTDTQYF.

Only a few counts were recorded for this clonotype. The chain employs TRBV19 and TRBJ1-5; D unclear. This CDR3 is built from 15 residues. Trimming stripped 6 bases from V and 3 bases from J, with 15 bases between. Germline CDR1 reads LNHDA; CDR2 reads SQIVND (reference sequence). CDR3 in amino acids: CASRKNRDLNQPQHF. The CDR3 DNA sequence: TGTGCCAGTAGAAAAAACCGGGATCTCAATCAGCCCCAGCATTTT.

This chain uses TRBV6-5 with TRBJ1-2; D perhaps matches TRBD1 (6 bases). V was cut by 2 bases and J by 6 bases, with 13 bases left in between. This CDR3 has 14 residues. CDR1 is MNHEY and CDR2 is SVGAGI in the germline V gene. CDR3 DNA: TGTGCCAGCAGTTACGTCGAGGGGGGGGATGGCTACACCTTC. Protein product: CASSYVEGGDGYTF.

This clonotype was picked up many times. J is TRBJ2-3 and V is TRBV2; TRBD2 might be the D (6 bases). Between the trimmed V and J ends, which lost 8 bases and 4 bases, there was a span of 16 bases. Germline V gives CDR1 SNHLY, CDR2 FYNNEI. This CDR3 spans 14 amino acids. The CDR3 DNA follows: TGTGCCAGCTGTTTACTAACTAGCTCAGATACGCAGTATTTT. Residues: CASCLLTSSDTQYF.

This clonotype was recorded at least ten times. This sequence joins TRBV12-3 or TRBV12-4 and TRBJ2-4; 9 nucleotides line up with TRBD2. V shed 7 bases, J shed 11 bases, and the junction held 12 bases outside the gene matches. This CDR3 has 14 amino acids. The CDR3 is CASMVWVSGGLQYF. The CDR3 bases are TGTGCCAGCATGGTTTGGGTTAGCGGGGGCCTTCAGTACTTC.

This clonotype was seen a few times. This chain uses TRBV12-3 or TRBV12-4 with TRBJ2-1, with TRBD2 identical over 9 bases. CDR3 length: 17 amino acids. V lost 5 bases to trimming and J lost 0 bases; unmatched junction nucleotides: 8. The CDR3 DNA reads TGTGCCAGCAGTCAAATAGCGGGGGCAAGCTCCTACAATGAGCAGTTCTTC. Translation: CASSQIAGASSYNEQFF.

This clonotype was seen repeatedly, ten times or more. J is TRBJ2-1 and V is TRBV29-1, with 9 bases lining up with TRBD1. Germline assignment: CDR1 SQVTM and CDR2 ANQGSEA. The J segment lost 9 bases and the V segment lost 4 bases, leaving 10 bases of the junction unmatched. The CDR3 is 14 amino acids. The CDR3 region has the DNA TGCAGCGTTGGGCGGGACAGGGCCAAAAGTGAGCAGTTCTTC. Its protein is CSVGRDRAKSEQFF.

This chain joins TRBV29-1 and TRBJ2-7, with D perhaps TRBD2 (7 bases). This CDR3 has 13 residues. The V gene lost 7 bases and the J gene lost 5 bases, with 18 bases spanning the gap. Per the germline V gene, CDR1 is SQVTM and CDR2 is ANQGSEA. CDR3 sequence: CSGRGGGFNEQYF. The CDR3, as DNA: TGCAGCGGTAGGGGAGGGGGTTTCAACGAGCAGTACTTC.

This clonotype was seen at least ten times. The V and J genes are TRBV2 and TRBJ2-5; perhaps TRBD2 as D (6 bases). CDR3 length: 14 amino acids. In germline, CDR1 is SNHLY, CDR2 FYNNEI. The V and J ends lost 2 bases and 8 bases respectively, with 15 bases between them. CDR3 loop: CASSELASVVTQYF. The CDR3 bases are TGTGCCAGCAGTGAATTGGCTAGCGTCGTCACCCAGTACTTC.

This clonotype was seen repeatedly, ten times or more. The chain carries TRBV5-1 and TRBJ2-1, with 10 bases fitting TRBD2. CDR1 is SGHRS, CDR2 YFSETQ, per germline. This CDR3 has 18 residues. V shed 4 bases and J 1 base; nucleotides not matched to a gene: 11. The CDR3 DNA reads TGCGCCAGCAGCCTAAGCGGGAGGGCCTCGGGGTCCTACAATGAGCAGTTCTTC. This sequence encodes CASSLSGRASGSYNEQFF.

This clonotype was detected only a few times. J is TRBJ1-4 and V is TRBV2; perhaps TRBD1 as D (6 bases). CDR1 and CDR2 from the germline V gene are SNHLY and FYNNEI. V dropped 5 bases and J dropped 7 bases, with 17 bases sitting between them. The CDR3 length is 15 residues. For the CDR3, the DNA is TGTGCCAGCAGTCCTTCAACAGGGATGAGTGAAAAACTGTTTTTT. This translates into CASSPSTGMSEKLFF. Combining the CDR3 with reference TRBV2 and TRBJ1-4 gives the whole variable domain EPEVTQTPSHQVTQMGQEVILRCVPISNHLYFYWYRQILGQKVEFLVSFYNNEISEKSEIFDDQFSVERPDGSNFTLKIRSTKLEDSAMYFCASSPSTGMSEKLFFGSGTQLSVL.

This clonotype was seen repeatedly, ten times or more. This chain connects TRBV20-1 to TRBJ2-1; D remains unclear. Germline CDR1 and CDR2: DFQATT and SNEGSKA (reference sequence). Trimming stripped 5 bases from V and 8 bases from J, with 19 bases between. The CDR3 is made up of 14 amino acids. The DNA for the CDR3 is TGCAGTGCTCCCCAGCCCCAGATGGGCGATGAGCAGTTCTTC. This gives the protein CSAPQPQMGDEQFF.

The gene calls are TRBV10-3 and TRBJ2-2; TRBD2 aligns across 8 bases. V lost 6 bases, J lost 1 base, and 7 bases stayed unmatched. From germline, CDR1 is ENHRY and CDR2 SYGVKD. CDR3 length equals 16 residues. CDR3 nucleotides: TGTGCCATCAGCTATAGCGGGAAGCTGAACACCGGGGAGCTGTTTTTT. It specifies CAISYSGKLNTGELFF.

With respect to this clonotype: Given a much more abundant clone one base away, this may be a read error. The rearrangement links TRBV6-5 to TRBJ1-2; a possible D gene is TRBD1 (5 bases). CDR1 MNHEY and CDR2 SVGAGI come from the germline V gene. The CDR3 loop spans 16 amino acids. The CDR3 sequence is CVSSYSESAGEHCLTF. The CDR3 nucleotides read TGTGTCAGCAGTTACTCGGAATCAGCGGGGGAACATTGTCTCACCTTC.

This clonotype was seen more than once but under ten times. The J gene is TRBJ2-7, the V gene TRBV27; D is possibly TRBD1 (6 bases). Germline CDR1 MNHEY, CDR2 SMNVEV (reference sequence). The CDR3 extends over 14 amino acids. V was cut by 0 bases and J by 3 bases, with 9 bases left in between. DNA of the CDR3: TGTGCCAGCAGTTTATCGTGGGGGCGCTACGAGCAGTACTTC. This gives the protein CASSLSWGRYEQYF.

This clonotype was seen repeatedly, ten times or more. The chain combines TRBV7-9 with TRBJ1-4; D is uncertain. V lost 6 bases, J lost 5 bases, and 10 bases lay in between. Germline V gene sequence: CDR1 SEHNR, CDR2 FQNEAQ (reference sequence). CDR3 length: 13 residues. The CDR3 protein is CASRFSGNEKLFF. CDR3 nucleotides: TGTGCCAGCAGGTTCTCCGGGAATGAAAAACTGTTTTTT.